Sequencing of this T cell receptor beta chain was carried out in a study of shared clonotypes between healthy human individuals. Points from the study as a whole: Compared with clonotypes that all four donors shared, non-shared clonotypes had lower generation probabilities. Sampling included only blood; tissue repertoires likely differ. Inspection by rarefaction showed sorted-subset sequencing to be incomplete despite large depth.

For this clone: What it binds is unknown.

The J segment lost 4 bases and the V segment lost 4 bases, leaving 6 bases of the junction unmatched. This CDR3 has 15 amino acids. Germline CDR1 is MNHEY and CDR2 is SMNVEV (reference sequence). Investigators spread the genomic DNA of each subset evenly over several immunoSEQ plates. The protocol was immunoSEQ multiplex PCR, while the TCRdb copy is restricted to in-frame clones and leaves out a portion. The sample contains hundreds of thousands of clones, around 72% of which appear only once. Material: memory CD4+ T cells sorted from blood. Described subset: CD45RA-negative fraction. This chain connects TRBV27 to TRBJ1-2; 10 bases agree with TRBD1. The sequence came from a woman between 25 and 40 years old in good health. The CDR3 protein is CASSSTGGLSYGYTF. The CDR3 DNA reads as TGTGCCAGCAGTTCGACAGGGGGCTTAAGCTATGGCTACACCTTC.